These 15 T cell receptor beta chains came from one sample sequenced in a study of shared clonotypes between healthy human individuals. Produced via immunoSEQ multiplex PCR; TCRdb's table is partial and in-frame only. The repertoire holds 1.4 million to 1.5 million clones, with approximately 96% as singletons. The specimen was naive CD4+ T cells sorted from blood. Regarding subset: CD45RA+ positively selected. These receptor sequences come from a man between 25 and 39 years old in good health.

The V gene is TRBV7-9, the J gene TRBJ2-1, with 11 bases identical to TRBD2. From germline, CDR1 is SEHNR and CDR2 FQNEAQ (reference sequence). Trimming removed 5 bases from V and 3 bases from J; junction bases left unmatched: 9. This CDR3 spans 17 amino acids. The CDR3 loop is CASSPGALAGVYNEQFF. For the CDR3, the DNA is TGTGCCAGCAGCCCAGGGGCACTAGCGGGAGTCTACAATGAGCAGTTCTTC.

This clone was detected only once. The chain uses TRBV15 and TRBJ2-5, with D maybe TRBD2 (6 bases). CDR3 length: 14 residues. Germline V gives CDR1 LNHNV, CDR2 YYDKDF (reference sequence). V lost 1 base and J lost 3, with 9 bases in between. The CDR3 DNA sequence: TGTGCCACCAGCAGAGCGCGGGATAAAGAGACCCAGTACTTC. Residues: CATSRARDKETQYF.

The CDR3 loop reads CASSLAQGASSTDTQYF. Here the CDR3 DNA reads TGTGCCAGCAGCTTAGCGCAGGGGGCCTCTAGCACAGATACGCAGTATTTT. The rearrangement uses TRBV7-9 and TRBJ2-3, with 8 bases aligning to TRBD1. V dropped 0 bases and J dropped 0; count of bases not matched to a gene: 5. The CDR3 length is 17 residues. The V gene's germline CDR1 is SEHNR and CDR2 FQNEAQ (reference sequence).

The V call is TRBV19, the J call TRBJ2-2; 8 bases match TRBD2. The CDR3 contains 15 residues. V gave up 1 base and J gave up 8 bases; unmatched junction bases: 6. Looked up from germline, CDR1 is LNHDA and CDR2 is SQIVND (reference sequence). The CDR3 here is CASSIVQRGTGELFF. For the CDR3, the DNA is TGTGCCAGTAGTATAGTACAGCGGGGGACGGGGGAGCTGTTTTTT.

V gene TRBV9 combines with J gene TRBJ1-1; no definite D call. V was shortened by 0 bases and J by 1 base, with 1 base between the two germline ends. The CDR3 consists of 12 residues. Germline loops: CDR1 SGDLS, CDR2 YYNGEE. DNA of the CDR3: TGTGCCAGCAGCGTAGCGAACACTGAAGCTTTCTTT. This translates into CASSVANTEAFF.

The rearrangement links TRBV7-2 to TRBJ2-3; D may correspond to TRBD1 or TRBD2 (5 bases each). The CDR3 contains 15 residues. V was cut by 1 base and J by 5 bases, with 13 bases left in between. The germline V gene has CDR1 SGHTA and CDR2 FQGNSA. CDR3 sequence: CASSLGAAGRDTQYF. DNA for the CDR3: TGTGCCAGCAGCTTAGGAGCGGCAGGGAGAGATACGCAGTATTTT. The whole variable domain, remainder taken from reference TRBV7-2 and TRBJ2-3, is GAGVSQSPSNKVTEKGKDVELRCDPISGHTALYWYRQSLGQGLEFLIYFQGNSAPDKSGLPSDRFSAERTGGSVSTLTIQRTQQEDSAVYLCASSLGAAGRDTQYFGPGTRLTVL.

The V and J genes are TRBV28 and TRBJ2-7, with TRBD2 as a possible D gene (5 bases). Looked up from germline, CDR1 is MDHEN and CDR2 is SYDVKM. The CDR3 is 15 residues long. V was clipped by 8 bases and J by 2 bases, with 19 bases between them. The CDR3 is CASYRRTSGAYEQYF. The CDR3 nucleotides read TGTGCCAGCTACCGGAGGACCTCGGGCGCCTACGAGCAGTACTTC. Full variable domain (outside the CDR3, taken from reference TRBV28 and TRBJ2-7): DVKVTQSSRYLVKRTGEKVFLECVQDMDHENMFWYRQDPGLGLRLIYFSYDVKMKEKGDIPEGYSVSREKKERFSLILESASTNQTSMYLCASYRRTSGAYEQYFGPGTRLTVT.

The chain employs TRBV5-4 and TRBJ2-3, with D possibly matching TRBD1 (6 bases). This CDR3 has 15 residues. V was pared by 0 bases and J by 6 bases, with 14 bases between. CDR1 is SGHNT and CDR2 is YYREEE in the germline V gene (reference sequence). In DNA form, the CDR3 reads TGTGCCAGCAGCTTGGCCGTACAGGGTGGTGATACGCAGTATTTT. It is translated as CASSLAVQGGDTQYF.

The rearrangement joins TRBV19 to TRBJ2-1; 9 bases are shared with TRBD1. CDR3 length equals 15 residues. V shed 6 bases and J 10 bases; nucleotides not matched to a gene: 13. Per germline, CDR1 LNHDA and CDR2 SQIVND (reference sequence). This CDR3 reads CASSDRDRAGKEQFF. CDR3 coding DNA: TGTGCCAGTAGCGACCGGGACAGGGCCGGTAAGGAGCAGTTCTTC.

Of note for this clone: This specimen includes other DNA sequences encoding the same CDR3. The chain combines TRBV20-1 with TRBJ2-5; D uncertain. V shed 4 bases and J shed 1 base, with 4 bases lying between them. CDR1 DFQATT and CDR2 SNEGSKA come from the germline V gene (reference sequence). The CDR3 runs to 11 residues. The CDR3 bases are TGCAGTGCTACCAGCCAAGAGACCCAGTACTTC. Residues: CSATSQETQYF.

The genes are TRBV13 and TRBJ2-2; D possibly matches TRBD1 or TRBD2 (6 bases each). Germline CDR1 is PRHDT and CDR2 is FYEKMQ (reference sequence). Trimming stripped 1 base from V and 5 bases from J, with 11 bases between. The CDR3 has 15 residues. The CDR3 loop reads CASSLVGGPTGELFF. CDR3 DNA sequence: TGTGCCAGCAGCTTAGTGGGGGGCCCTACCGGGGAGCTGTTTTTT. Variable domain in full (rest from reference TRBV13 and TRBJ2-2): AAGVIQSPRHLIKEKRETATLKCYPIPRHDTVYWYQQGPGQDPQFLISFYEKMQSDKGSIPDRFSAQQFSDYHSELNMSSLELGDSALYFCASSLVGGPTGELFFGEGSRLTVL.

The J gene is TRBJ1-5, the V gene TRBV19; D gene ambiguous. Germline lookup yields CDR1 LNHDA and CDR2 SQIVND (reference sequence). This CDR3 contains 14 residues. The V end lost 5 bases, the J end lost 6 bases, and 14 bases lay between the germline ends. The CDR3 DNA sequence: TGTGCCAGTAGTCCCGACATAATAGGTCAGCCCCAGCATTTT. Its protein product is CASSPDIIGQPQHF.

J is TRBJ1-1 and V is TRBV19; D call uncertain. This CDR3 is 15 amino acids long. Germline CDR1 and CDR2: LNHDA and SQIVND (reference sequence). Between the trimmed V and J ends, which lost 0 bases and 0 bases, there was a span of 8 bases. CDR3 loop: CASSIDFGVNTEAFF. In DNA, the CDR3 is TGTGCCAGTAGTATAGACTTCGGGGTGAACACTGAAGCTTTCTTT.

The V call is TRBV5-5, the J call TRBJ2-5; D not resolved. This CDR3 is 14 amino acids long. V was shortened by 4 bases and J by 5 bases, with 15 bases between the two germline ends. CDR1 is SGHKS, CDR2 YYEKEE, per germline (reference sequence). CDR3 amino acids: CASSLEAPQETQYF. The CDR3 bases are TGTGCCAGCAGCCTAGAGGCGCCTCAGGAGACCCAGTACTTC.

The J gene is TRBJ2-7, the V gene TRBV11-2; perhaps TRBD2 as D (6 bases). This CDR3 contains 17 residues. Trimming removed 5 bases at V and 4 bases at J, with 24 bases between. Germline lookup yields CDR1 SGHAT and CDR2 FQNNGV. The DNA of the CDR3 is TGTGCCAGCAGCGTGGGACTGCGACCCTTATACTTATACGAGCAGTACTTC. Its protein product is CASSVGLRPLYLYEQYF.